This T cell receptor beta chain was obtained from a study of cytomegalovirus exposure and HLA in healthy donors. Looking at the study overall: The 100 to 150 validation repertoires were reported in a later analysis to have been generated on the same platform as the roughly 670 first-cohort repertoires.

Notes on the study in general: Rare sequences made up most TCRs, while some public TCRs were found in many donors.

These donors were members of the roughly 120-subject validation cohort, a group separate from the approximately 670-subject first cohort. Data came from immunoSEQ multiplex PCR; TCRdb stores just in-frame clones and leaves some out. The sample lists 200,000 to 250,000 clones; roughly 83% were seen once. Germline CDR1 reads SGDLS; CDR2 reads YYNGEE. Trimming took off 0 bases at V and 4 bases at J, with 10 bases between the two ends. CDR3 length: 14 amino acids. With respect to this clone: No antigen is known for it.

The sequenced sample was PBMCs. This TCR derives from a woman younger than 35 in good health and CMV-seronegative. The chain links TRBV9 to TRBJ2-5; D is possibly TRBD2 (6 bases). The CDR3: CASSVGVAAETQYF. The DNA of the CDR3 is TGTGCCAGCAGCGTAGGGGTAGCGGCAGAGACCCAGTACTTC.